The 24 T cell receptor beta chains below all came from one sample that was sequenced in a study of metastatic and nonmetastatic thyroid tumors. Until they underwent thyroid surgery, no patient had received any treatment. TCRdb re-clonotyped the PCR reads via MiXCR. The sample lists around 35,000 clones; about 16% were seen once. The sample was blood. These receptors all stem from a female donor with papillary thyroid cancer or a benign thyroid nodule (not recorded which). Some clones in this sample may be carry-over from other donors' samples.

This clone was seen repeatedly, ten times or more. The gene calls are TRBV7-6 and TRBJ1-1, with TRBD1 as a possible D gene (6 bases). The CDR3 contains 15 residues. Deletions cut 0 bases from V and 7 bases from J, with 15 bases between. Looked up from germline, CDR1 is SGHVS and CDR2 is FNYEAQ. The chain's CDR3 is CASSLARQGFGEAFF. The CDR3 bases are TGTGCCAGCAGCTTAGCGCGGCAGGGGTTCGGTGAAGCTTTCTTT. The complete variable domain, with remaining parts taken from reference TRBV7-6 and TRBJ1-1, reads GAGVSQSPRYKVTKRGQDVALRCDPISGHVSLYWYRQALGQGPEFLTYFNYEAQQDKSGLPNDRFSAERPEGSISTLTIQRTEQRDSAMYRCASSLARQGFGEAFFGQGTRLTVV.

Many counts were recorded for this clone. The chain is built from TRBV5-1 and TRBJ2-5, with a tentative D call TRBD2 (5 bases). This CDR3 contains 14 residues. The germline V gene has CDR1 SGHRS and CDR2 YFSETQ. Trimming cost V 0 bases and J 3 bases, with 9 bases left between them. The CDR3, as DNA: TGCGCCAGCAGCTTGGGTGTCGGGGAAGAGACCCAGTACTTC. Its translation is CASSLGVGEETQYF.

This clone was observed at least ten times. The chain has TRBV6-2 or TRBV6-3 and TRBJ2-5; TRBD2 matches at 10 bases. V lost 6 bases, J lost 5 bases, and 12 bases stayed unmatched. Germline-derived CDR1 and CDR2 are MNHEY and SVGEGT. There are 16 residues in the CDR3. CDR3 in DNA: TGTGCCAGCAGCCGACTAGCGGGTGGTTTGGTGGAGACCCAGTACTTC. Its translation is CASSRLAGGLVETQYF.

This clone was counted many times. The rearrangement links TRBV5-4 to TRBJ1-5, with TRBD1 as a possible D gene (5 bases). Trimming took 0 bases from V and 3 from J, leaving 7 bases between them. The CDR3 covers 14 residues. The germline V gene encodes CDR1 SGHNT and CDR2 YYREEE (reference sequence). The DNA for the CDR3 is TGTGCCAGCAGCTTGGGGGGACCCAATCAGCCCCAGCATTTT. Its protein product is CASSLGGPNQPQHF.

This clone turned up a few times. Other DNA sequences within the sample encode an identical CDR3. The genes are TRBV12-3 or TRBV12-4 and TRBJ1-5, with 7 bases that match TRBD1. With 5 bases clipped from V and 2 bases from J, the junction kept 6 bases outside the gene matches. CDR3 size: 15 residues. The CDR3 region has the DNA TGTGCCAGCAGTGGTGACAGGGTTGGCAATCAGCCCCAGCATTTT. Residues: CASSGDRVGNQPQHF.

This sequence joins TRBV6-2 or TRBV6-3 and TRBJ2-1, with D maybe TRBD1 (6 bases). CDR3 size: 15 residues. Trimming cost V 2 bases and J 3 bases, with 11 bases left between them. Germline CDR1 reads MNHEY; CDR2 reads SVGEGT. The CDR3 nucleotides are TGTGCCAGCAGTTACGTCGGGACAATCTACAATGAGCAGTTCTTC. Its protein product is CASSYVGTIYNEQFF.

This clone was seen more than once but under ten times. At one end, the junction sequence differs from germline, possibly due to a read error. The gene calls are TRBV7-3 and TRBJ2-1; 7 bases are a match to TRBD2. In germline, CDR1 is SGHTA, CDR2 FQGTGA. This CDR3 is built from 11 residues. The CDR3 DNA follows: TGTGACAGCAGCGAGCGGGGCGAGCAGTTCTTC. Protein: CDSSERGEQFF.

The V and J genes are TRBV5-1 and TRBJ1-2, with D hard to call. The CDR3 covers 14 residues. V lost 4 bases and J lost 2, with 12 bases in between. Germline CDR1 is SGHRS and CDR2 is YFSETQ. CDR3 bases: TGCGCCAGCAGCCCCGGACGTATGAACTATGGCTACACCTTC. Amino acid sequence: CASSPGRMNYGYTF.

This clone was counted many times. The chain carries TRBV6-1 and TRBJ1-1; D is unresolved. V was pared by 4 bases and J by 0 bases, with 9 bases between. Germline values: CDR1 MNHNS, CDR2 SASEGT. The CDR3 has 14 amino acids. CDR3 amino acids: CASSGPLVNTEAFF. CDR3 DNA sequence: TGTGCCAGCAGTGGACCCTTAGTGAACACTGAAGCTTTCTTT.

This clone was counted at least ten times. J is TRBJ1-1 and V is TRBV7-8; D remains unclear. V dropped 5 bases and J dropped 5 bases, with 15 bases sitting between them. The CDR3 is 14 residues long. Looked up from germline, CDR1 is SGHVS and CDR2 is FQNEAQ. In nucleotides, the CDR3 is TGTGCCAGCAGCCGGACGGAGGGTAGGACTGAAGCTTTCTTT. It codes for CASSRTEGRTEAFF.

The V gene is TRBV11-2, the J gene TRBJ2-7; a possible D gene is TRBD1 (6 bases). The CDR3 covers 13 residues. Trimming left V 5 bases short and J 3 bases short, with 11 bases between. The germline CDR1 and CDR2 sequences are SGHAT and FQNNGV. In DNA form, the CDR3 reads TGTGCCAGCAGCCAACGCAGGGGCTACGAGCAGTACTTC. Translated, it gives CASSQRRGYEQYF.

This clone was counted at least ten times. V is TRBV20-1 and J is TRBJ2-5; D unclear. The CDR3 covers 13 residues. Germline CDR1 is DFQATT and CDR2 is SNEGSKA (reference sequence). As DNA, the CDR3 is TGCAGCAAAGGCCCCCCTTGGACGGAGACCCAGTACTTC. Its protein is CSKGPPWTETQYF.

The genes are TRBV20-1 and TRBJ2-5; 7 bases are shared with TRBD1. The CDR3 contains 14 residues. CDR1 and CDR2 from the germline V gene are DFQATT and SNEGSKA (reference sequence). The junction had 8 bases not matched to a gene; V was cut back by 6 bases and J by 1 base. CDR3 in amino acids: CSATRDSLQETQYF. The CDR3 DNA sequence: TGCAGTGCAACACGGGACAGTCTCCAAGAGACCCAGTACTTC.

Ten or more counts support this clone. The chain couples TRBV20-1 to TRBJ2-7; 10 nucleotides match TRBD2. V dropped 1 base and J dropped 4; count of bases not matched to a gene: 7. This CDR3 contains 15 residues. The germline gives CDR1 DFQATT, CDR2 SNEGSKA (reference sequence). The CDR3 loop is CSARAGSGRTYEQYF. Written as DNA, the CDR3 is TGCAGTGCTAGAGCCGGTAGCGGGAGGACGTACGAGCAGTACTTC.

This clone was seen ten or more times. The CDR3 is CASSLKVGTTYEQYF. The CDR3 coding sequence is TGTGCCAGCAGCTTAAAAGTAGGGACCACCTACGAGCAGTACTTC. V gene TRBV7-2 combines with J gene TRBJ2-7; D tentatively fits TRBD1 or TRBD2 (5 bases each). Trimming left V 2 bases short and J 2 bases short, with 13 bases between. The CDR3 is 15 amino acids. CDR1 is SGHTA and CDR2 is FQGNSA in the germline V gene.

For this clone: Mismatch with germline at one junction end may stem from a read error. CDR3 amino acids: CASNQDRRAGGPPTDTQYF. The CDR3 DNA sequence: TGTGCCAGCAACCAAGATCGCAGAGCGGGAGGGCCCCCCACAGATACGCAGTATTTT. This chain links TRBV4-2 with TRBJ2-3; TRBD2 matches 10 bases. The CDR3 runs 19 residues. CDR1 and CDR2 from the germline V gene are LGHNA and YNFKEQ.

The chain recombines TRBV5-1 with TRBJ1-6; TRBD1 is a possible D gene (5 bases). V was pared by 2 bases and J by 10 bases, with 13 bases between. The V gene's germline CDR1 is SGHRS and CDR2 YFSETQ. The CDR3 length is 14 residues. CDR3 in amino acids: CASSLGGDLSPLHF. CDR3 sequence (DNA): TGCGCCAGCAGCTTAGGTGGGGACCTGTCACCCCTCCACTTT.

The sample holds many counts of this clone. The V and J genes are TRBV19 and TRBJ2-5; D uncertain. Trimming removed 10 bases from V and 5 bases from J, with 20 bases in between. CDR1 LNHDA and CDR2 SQIVND come from the germline V gene (reference sequence). The CDR3 length is 14 residues. Written as DNA, the CDR3 is TGTGCCACCCGAGGCCCAGCAGTGTGGGAGACCCAGTACTTC. It specifies CATRGPAVWETQYF.

This clone was recorded at least ten times. The chain carries TRBV10-3 and TRBJ2-1, with 8 bases identical to TRBD1. V trimming: 9 bases; J trimming: 3 bases; junction bases outside the gene matches: 4. This CDR3 has 13 amino acids. Germline CDR1 reads ENHRY; CDR2 reads SYGVKD. DNA for the CDR3: TGTGCCATAGGGACAGGAATCTACAATGAGCAGTTCTTC. Translating gives CAIGTGIYNEQFF.

This clone was counted ten times or more. The V call is TRBV29-1, the J call TRBJ1-1, with 7 bases identical to TRBD1. Germline CDR1 and CDR2: SQVTM and ANQGSEA. V gave up 7 bases and J gave up 0 bases; unmatched junction bases: 8. CDR3 length: 14 residues. CDR3 region: CSARTGPMNTEAFF. The CDR3 DNA follows: TGCAGCGCTCGGACAGGCCCCATGAACACTGAAGCTTTCTTT.

This clone is medium-sized. The chain combines TRBV5-1 with TRBJ1-2, with TRBD1 identical over 7 bases. This CDR3 has 15 residues. With V trimmed by 4 bases and J by 13 bases, 19 bases remained unmatched. Looked up from germline, CDR1 is SGHRS and CDR2 is YFSETQ. The chain's CDR3 is CASSPEPGTAGISTF. The CDR3 nucleotides read TGCGCCAGCAGCCCCGAACCCGGGACAGCTGGCATTTCCACCTTC.

This clone came up many times. The V and J genes are TRBV15 and TRBJ2-6; TRBD1 is a possible D gene (6 bases). The CDR3 has 16 residues. The V end lost 3 bases, the J end lost 3 bases, and 12 bases lay between the germline ends. Germline CDR1 is LNHNV and CDR2 is YYDKDF (reference sequence). The CDR3 DNA sequence: TGTGCCACCAGCAGTAGACCACAGGGTGGGGCCAACGTCCTGACTTTC. It specifies CATSSRPQGGANVLTF.

This clone has at least ten counts. J is TRBJ2-1 and V is TRBV20-1; D remains ambiguous. Germline-derived CDR1 and CDR2 are DFQATT and SNEGSKA (reference sequence). The V end lost 4 bases, the J end lost 3 bases, and 13 bases lay between the germline ends. The CDR3 runs 14 residues. The CDR3 sequence: CSATPGLDYNEQFF. The CDR3 bases are TGCAGTGCTACCCCCGGCCTTGACTACAATGAGCAGTTCTTC.

This clone was seen ten or more times. The DNA of the CDR3 is TGTGCCACCGGGACAGGGGGAGCCTATGGCTACACCTTC. Translated: CATGTGGAYGYTF. The chain employs TRBV2 and TRBJ1-2; 11 bases map to TRBD1. The germline V gene encodes CDR1 SNHLY and CDR2 FYNNEI. There are 13 residues in the CDR3. After removal of 10 bases from V and 4 bases from J, the junction contained 5 bases not matched to a gene. Drawing the rest from reference TRBV2 and TRBJ1-2, the complete variable domain is EPEVTQTPSHQVTQMGQEVILRCVPISNHLYFYWYRQILGQKVEFLVSFYNNEISEKSEIFDDQFSVERPDGSNFTLKIRSTKLEDSAMYFCATGTGGAYGYTFGSGTRLTVV.